This TCR beta chain was profiled in a study of blood T cell repertoires in COVID-19. Study overall: From the United States, Italy and Spain came samples of acute and convalescent COVID-19.

CDR1 and CDR2 (germline): SGDLS, YYNGEE. There are 16 residues in the CDR3. The ends were cut back, 0 bases at V and 4 bases at J, with 16 bases in the middle. Per the original methods: Amplification of reference gene primers provided the estimated nucleated cell counts. Method: immunoSEQ multiplex PCR; TCRdb's copy keeps in-frame clones and lacks some. V and J calls and clone size are those listed in that table; D and trimming were worked out from the DNA. The sample contains approximately 200,000 clones, around 75% of which appear only once. Seattle enrolled patients during active infection and tracked them longitudinally.

This sequence joins TRBV9 and TRBJ1-1; maybe TRBD1 (5 bases). The sequencing sample was made of peripheral blood. This TCR was recovered from a woman aged 40 to 50 with COVID-19, enrolled during active disease. The CDR3 region has the DNA TGTGCCAGCAGCGTAGCGGGGGGACTGGGAGGCACTGAAGCTTTCTTT. As protein: CASSVAGGLGGTEAFF.